These 31 T cell receptor beta chains were all obtained from the same sample, sequenced in a study of blood T cell repertoires in COVID-19 (dated by TCRdb to 2020 to 2021). The receptor library was made with the immunoSEQ multiplex PCR assay. The source is immuneACCESS, and TCRdb retained only in-frame sequences with V and J called. Part of the clones is not carried over; for the studies checked, unresolved V genes explain less than half of this, and the remainder is unexplained. The sample table records roughly 170,000 clones; about 86% of these occur just once. About a fifth of the sample goes to the ten largest clones. The source material was peripheral blood. The receptors come from a man between 65 and 85 years old with active or convalescent COVID-19.

The chain combines TRBV18 with TRBJ1-1; D is uncertain. CDR3 length: 14 amino acids. V was clipped by 4 bases and J by 1 base, with 10 bases between them. CDR1 and CDR2 (germline): KGHSH, LQKENI. CDR3 amino acids: CASSQLAENTEAFF. CDR3 bases: TGTGCCAGCTCACAGCTCGCCGAGAACACTGAAGCTTTCTTT.

This chain links TRBV10-2 with TRBJ2-4, with 13 bases identical to TRBD2. The ends lost 7 bases at V and 1 base at J; junction bases unmatched: 10. In germline, CDR1 is WSHSY, CDR2 SAAADI. This CDR3 is built from 18 residues. The CDR3 loop is CASTKLAGGPEAKNIQYF. CDR3 coding DNA: TGCGCCAGCACCAAACTAGCGGGAGGGCCCGAGGCCAAAAACATTCAGTACTTC.

This clone showed up just once. The rearrangement uses TRBV2 and TRBJ2-3, with D possibly being TRBD1 (6 bases). V lost 7 bases to trimming and J lost 3 bases, with 17 bases between them. Germline CDR1 and CDR2: SNHLY and FYNNEI. The CDR3 runs 15 residues. The CDR3 is CASTSQGVYTDTQYF. CDR3 DNA sequence: TGTGCCAGCACTTCACAGGGAGTTTATACAGATACGCAGTATTTT. Variable domain in full (rest from reference TRBV2 and TRBJ2-3): EPEVTQTPSHQVTQMGQEVILRCVPISNHLYFYWYRQILGQKVEFLVSFYNNEISEKSEIFDDQFSVERPDGSNFTLKIRSTKLEDSAMYFCASTSQGVYTDTQYFGPGTRLTVL.

The chain couples TRBV29-1 to TRBJ1-1; no firm D call. The CDR3 loop spans 12 amino acids. Trimming pared 7 bases from V and 5 bases from J, leaving 14 bases between. Germline CDR1 reads SQVTM; CDR2 reads ANQGSEA. CDR3 sequence reads: CSARLRDTEAFF. CDR3 sequence (DNA): TGCAGCGCACGGCTACGGGATACTGAAGCTTTCTTT.

The chain links TRBV5-1 to TRBJ2-7; TRBD1 aligns across 9 bases. The CDR3 totals 15 residues. V was clipped by 0 bases and J by 1 base; unmatched bases: 2. Germline values: CDR1 SGHRS, CDR2 YFSETQ. The CDR3 loop reads CASSLVDRGSYEQYF. CDR3 nucleotides: TGCGCCAGCAGCTTGGTGGACAGGGGTTCCTACGAGCAGTACTTC. The full variable domain, with the rest looked up from reference TRBV5-1 and TRBJ2-7, is KAGVTQTPRYLIKTRGQQVTLSCSPISGHRSVSWYQQTPGQGLQFLFEYFSETQRNKGNFPGRFSGRQFSNSRSEMNVSTLELGDSALYLCASSLVDRGSYEQYFGPGTRLTVT.

Comment on this clone: This specimen includes other DNA sequences encoding the same CDR3. J is TRBJ1-2 and V is TRBV5-1; a possible D gene is TRBD1 (6 bases). Trimming left V 2 bases short and J 3 bases short, with 11 bases between. This CDR3 has 14 amino acids. CDR1 and CDR2 from the germline V gene are SGHRS and YFSETQ. The chain's CDR3 is CASSLQGSDYGYTF. The CDR3 DNA reads TGCGCCAGCAGCTTACAGGGTAGTGACTATGGCTACACCTTC.

This clone came up once. The rearrangement uses TRBV27 and TRBJ2-1; 12 nucleotides agree with TRBD2. The CDR3 totals 21 residues. Germline CDR1 and CDR2: MNHEY and SMNVEV (reference sequence). V gave up 5 bases and J gave up 3 bases; unmatched junction bases: 20. CDR3 region: CASSRTLGKRSTSGSYNEQFF. The CDR3 nucleotides are TGTGCCAGCAGTCGCACCTTGGGGAAACGATCGACTAGCGGGAGCTACAATGAGCAGTTCTTC.

V is TRBV6-2 or TRBV6-3 and J is TRBJ1-1; no firm D call. Germline V gene lookup returns CDR1 MNHEY and CDR2 SVGEGT. The V end was cut by 4 bases, the J end by 4 bases, with 10 bases between. This CDR3 is built from 13 residues. CDR3 sequence: CASSSGILTEAFF. CDR3 nucleotides: TGTGCCAGCAGTTCCGGGATTCTCACTGAAGCTTTCTTT.

The chain is built from TRBV28 and TRBJ2-7; 8 positions match TRBD2. The CDR3 runs to 14 residues. CDR1 and CDR2 (germline): MDHEN, SYDVKM. With V trimmed by 4 bases and J by 6 bases, 8 bases remained unmatched. As DNA, the CDR3 is TGTGCCAGCAGTTCGGTGGCTAGCGGGTTCGAGCAGTACTTC. Translating gives CASSSVASGFEQYF.

The chain uses TRBV5-1 and TRBJ2-3, with D perhaps TRBD1 (5 bases). Deletions cut 5 bases from V and 0 bases from J, with 10 bases between. This CDR3 is 14 amino acids long. In germline, CDR1 is SGHRS, CDR2 YFSETQ. The CDR3 reads CASRQQDSTDTQYF. CDR3 DNA sequence: TGCGCCAGCAGACAACAGGATAGCACAGATACGCAGTATTTT. The variable domain in full, completed from reference TRBV5-1 and TRBJ2-3, reads KAGVTQTPRYLIKTRGQQVTLSCSPISGHRSVSWYQQTPGQGLQFLFEYFSETQRNKGNFPGRFSGRQFSNSRSEMNVSTLELGDSALYLCASRQQDSTDTQYFGPGTRLTVL.

The chain employs TRBV6-5 and TRBJ1-2; D is possibly TRBD1 (6 bases). V lost 0 bases and J 7 bases, leaving 18 bases between the germline ends. The germline V gene has CDR1 MNHEY and CDR2 SVGAGI. This CDR3 is built from 16 residues. In DNA form, the CDR3 reads TGTGCCAGCAGTTACTCAACCAGGGGCAGGGGTGGTGGCTACACCTTC. Its translation: CASSYSTRGRGGGYTF.

This chain joins TRBV4-3 and TRBJ2-2, with TRBD1 matching over 7 bases. The CDR3 runs 16 residues. The junction had 7 bases not matched to a gene; V was cut back by 0 bases and J by 6 bases. Germline-derived CDR1 and CDR2 are LGHNA and YSLEER. This CDR3 reads CASSQDSVRGSGELFF. For the CDR3, the DNA is TGCGCCAGCAGCCAAGATAGTGTCAGGGGGTCCGGGGAGCTGTTTTTT.

Only one count was recorded for this clone. The CDR3 DNA follows: TGTGCCAGCAGTTTGGCGGGGTTTGAAGCTTTCTTT. Its translation: CASSLAGFEAFF. This chain connects TRBV28 to TRBJ1-1; no clear D. Germline V gene lookup returns CDR1 MDHEN and CDR2 SYDVKM. V was clipped by 3 bases and J by 7 bases, with 9 bases between them. The length of the CDR3 is 12 residues.

The chain uses TRBV7-9 and TRBJ1-2; 9 bases are shared with TRBD1. V lost 1 base and J lost 4; bases outside the gene matches: 4. The CDR3 extends over 15 amino acids. In germline, CDR1 is SEHNR, CDR2 FQNEAQ (reference sequence). The CDR3 nucleotides are TGTGCCAGCAGCTTAGAGGGGGGACAGGGCTATGGCTACACCTTC. Translation gives CASSLEGGQGYGYTF.

The rearrangement joins TRBV6-5 to TRBJ1-5; D is ambiguous. The CDR3 has 13 residues. The ends were cut back, 2 bases at V and 5 bases at J, with 7 bases in the middle. Germline V gene lookup returns CDR1 MNHEY and CDR2 SVGAGI. CDR3 amino acids: CASSYGPYQPQHF. The CDR3 coding sequence is TGTGCCAGCAGTTACGGGCCTTATCAGCCCCAGCATTTT.

This clone came up once. The J gene is TRBJ2-4, the V gene TRBV15, with 16 bases matching TRBD2. V lost 3 bases to trimming and J lost 7 bases; unmatched junction nucleotides: 6. The CDR3 is 17 amino acids. The germline gives CDR1 LNHNV, CDR2 YYDKDF (reference sequence). The DNA for the CDR3 is TGTGCCACCAGCAGCATAGGGACTAGCGGGAGGGAGAACATTCAGTACTTC. Residues: CATSSIGTSGRENIQYF.

This rearrangement joins TRBV15 to TRBJ1-4, with 7 bases lining up with TRBD1. V was pared by 5 bases and J by 3 bases, with 6 bases of the junction left unmatched. The germline V gene has CDR1 LNHNV and CDR2 YYDKDF (reference sequence). The CDR3 extends over 15 amino acids. The CDR3 here is CATSGETGPNEKLFF. DNA of the CDR3: TGTGCCACCAGCGGGGAGACAGGGCCTAATGAAAAACTGTTTTTT.

This rearrangement joins TRBV5-8 to TRBJ1-1, with 9 nucleotides matching TRBD1. V shed 1 base and J 4 bases; nucleotides not matched to a gene: 5. Germline V gene lookup returns CDR1 SGHTS and CDR2 YDEGEE. The CDR3 length is 15 residues. CDR3 residues: CASSLMGQGVTEAFF. CDR3 in DNA: TGTGCCAGCAGCTTGATGGGACAGGGTGTCACTGAAGCTTTCTTT.

The genes are TRBV4-1 and TRBJ1-3, with TRBD1 matching over 7 bases. The CDR3 runs 16 residues. V was clipped by 2 bases and J by 7 bases; unmatched bases: 11. Germline CDR1 MGHRA, CDR2 YSYEKL. CDR3 bases: TGCGCCAGCAGCCAAAGGGGACAGATCCGAGGGAACACCATATATTTT. Translating it yields CASSQRGQIRGNTIYF.

The V gene is TRBV11-2, the J gene TRBJ2-2; 9 bases match TRBD1. Unmatched junction bases numbered 9, after V lost 6 bases and J lost 4 bases. From germline, CDR1 is SGHAT and CDR2 FQNNGV. The CDR3 covers 16 residues. This CDR3 reads CASSPLTGGTTGELFF. For the CDR3, the DNA is TGTGCCAGCAGTCCTTTGACAGGGGGGACCACCGGGGAGCTGTTTTTT. The full variable domain, rest sourced from reference TRBV11-2 and TRBJ2-2, is EAGVAQSPRYKIIEKRQSVAFWCNPISGHATLYWYQQILGQGPKLLIQFQNNGVVDDSQLPKDRFSAERLKGVDSTLKIQPAKLEDSAVYLCASSPLTGGTTGELFFGEGSRLTVL.

J is TRBJ1-3 and V is TRBV18, with D tentatively TRBD1 (5 bases). CDR3 size: 15 residues. Germline CDR1 is KGHSH and CDR2 is LQKENI. Trimming left V 0 bases short and J 4 bases short, with 10 bases between. CDR3 loop: CASSPPNRQGNTIYF. CDR3 in DNA: TGTGCCAGCTCACCACCGAATAGACAGGGAAACACCATATATTTT. The full variable domain, rest sourced from reference TRBV18 and TRBJ1-3, is NAGVMQNPRHLVRRRGQEARLRCSPMKGHSHVYWYRQLPEEGLKFMVYLQKENIIDESGMPKERFSAEFPKEGPSILRIQQVVRGDSAAYFCASSPPNRQGNTIYFGEGSWLTVV.

This clone occurred once. The gene calls are TRBV5-8 and TRBJ1-1; the D gene is possibly TRBD1 (6 bases). The CDR3 has 15 amino acids. V gave up 10 bases and J gave up 1 base, with 20 bases separating them. Germline V CDR1 and CDR2: SGHTS, YDEGEE. CDR3 sequence (DNA): TGTGCCCGTACCTCGGGGGGGCTCAAGAACACTGAAGCTTTCTTT. It is translated as CARTSGGLKNTEAFF.

The chain has TRBV6-1 and TRBJ1-1; TRBD1 is a possible D gene (6 bases). This CDR3 is built from 17 residues. CDR1 is MNHNS, CDR2 SASEGT, per germline. Trimming stripped 3 bases from V and 1 base from J, with 18 bases between. The CDR3 is CASSEGQGRAKNTEAFF. The CDR3 region has the DNA TGTGCCAGCAGTGAGGGACAAGGGCGGGCGAAGAACACTGAAGCTTTCTTT.

The rearrangement joins TRBV7-3 to TRBJ2-3, with D possibly TRBD2 on 5 matching bases. V lost 5 bases and J lost 1, with 13 bases in between. CDR3 size: 15 residues. The germline gives CDR1 SGHTA, CDR2 FQGTGA. The CDR3, as DNA: TGTGCCAGCAGCATCAGCGGCATGGGCACAGATACGCAGTATTTT. Encoded protein: CASSISGMGTDTQYF.

The chain carries TRBV28 and TRBJ1-1, with D unclear. The CDR3 has 12 amino acids. The germline CDR1 and CDR2 sequences are MDHEN and SYDVKM. The germline V and J ends were trimmed by 5 bases and 7 bases, with 11 bases remaining between them. In DNA, the CDR3 is TGTGCCAGCAGTGCTCCCCGGGATGAAGCTTTCTTT. Protein product: CASSAPRDEAFF.

The chain recombines TRBV7-2 with TRBJ1-5, with D possibly matching TRBD1 (6 bases). Looked up from germline, CDR1 is SGHTA and CDR2 is FQGNSA. V was cut by 7 bases and J by 8 bases, with 21 bases left in between. This CDR3 has 15 residues. CDR3 nucleotide sequence: TGTGCCAGCATCCTCTCGGGACAAGTAGGGGAGCCCCAGCATTTT. Amino acid sequence: CASILSGQVGEPQHF.

The V and J genes are TRBV2 and TRBJ2-7, with D unclear. V shed 2 bases and J shed 0 bases, with 8 bases lying between them. The length of the CDR3 is 14 residues. CDR1 is SNHLY and CDR2 is FYNNEI in the germline V gene. The CDR3 DNA follows: TGTGCCAGCAGTGAACGACGGAGCTCCTACGAGCAGTACTTC. Translated, it gives CASSERRSSYEQYF.

CDR3 region: CSARVNSNQPQHF. CDR3 coding DNA: TGCAGCGCCCGGGTTAATAGCAATCAGCCCCAGCATTTT. This chain connects TRBV29-1 to TRBJ1-5; unclear D gene. Trimming shortened V by 7 bases and J by 0 bases, and 10 bases separated the two germline ends. This CDR3 is 13 amino acids long. Germline assignment: CDR1 SQVTM and CDR2 ANQGSEA. Looking up the rest from reference TRBV29-1 and TRBJ1-5 gives the full variable domain: SAVISQKPSRDICQRGTSLTIQCQVDSQVTMMFWYRQQPGQSLTLIATANQGSEATYESGFVIDKFPISRPNLTFSTLTVSNMSPEDSSIYLCSARVNSNQPQHFGDGTRLSIL.

The chain recombines TRBV5-1 with TRBJ1-1; D gene unclear. The CDR3 consists of 14 residues. The V end was cut by 1 base, the J end by 5 bases, with 12 bases between. The V gene's germline CDR1 is SGHRS and CDR2 YFSETQ. CDR3 protein: CASSLMTRGTEAFF. Here the CDR3 DNA reads TGCGCCAGCAGCTTGATGACCCGAGGGACTGAAGCTTTCTTT.

The rearrangement links TRBV19 to TRBJ2-6; D gene unclear. Germline V gene lookup returns CDR1 LNHDA and CDR2 SQIVND (reference sequence). V lost 3 bases, J lost 2 bases, and 8 bases lay in between. The CDR3 has 15 residues. The CDR3 nucleotides read TGTGCCAGTAGTATCGTACCTACTGGGGCCAACGTCCTGACTTTC. This codes for CASSIVPTGANVLTF. Using reference TRBV19 and TRBJ2-6 for the parts outside the CDR3, the full variable domain is DGGITQSPKYLFRKEGQNVTLSCEQNLNHDAMYWYRQDPGQGLRLIYYSQIVNDFQKGDIAEGYSVSREKKESFPLTVTSAQKNPTAFYLCASSIVPTGANVLTFGAGSRLTVL.

The V call is TRBV6-5, the J call TRBJ2-5; 8 bases are shared with TRBD1. The CDR3 is 14 residues long. The V gene end was trimmed by 0 bases and the J gene end by 3 bases; junction bases not matched to a gene: 0. Germline V gene data show CDR1 as MNHEY and CDR2 as SVGAGI. The CDR3 protein is CASSYSTGEETQYF. The CDR3 nucleotides read TGTGCCAGCAGTTACTCGACAGGGGAAGAGACCCAGTACTTC.